The 15 T cell receptor beta chains below were found in one sample sequenced in a study of T cell repertoires in cytomegalovirus infection. No antigen has been identified for these receptors. TCRdb passed the reads through MiXCR, listing each CDR3 protein once. The repertoire holds around 900,000 distinct CDR3 sequences, with less than 35% as singletons. The sequencing used cultured CD8+ T cells from PBMCs, collected from culture after CMV antigen stimulation. These receptor sequences come from a human donor in good health (CMV status not recorded). Some clones in this sample may be carry-over from other donors' samples.

At least ten counts were recorded for this clonotype. The V gene is TRBV7-2, the J gene TRBJ2-5, with 7 bases that match TRBD1. The CDR3 is 16 residues long. CDR1 and CDR2 from the germline V gene are SGHTA and FQGNSA. Losses at the gene ends were 5 bases for V and 5 bases for J; bases not matched to a gene: 14. The chain's CDR3 is CASSPPQGVNWETQYF. CDR3 DNA: TGTGCCAGCAGCCCTCCTCAGGGGGTGAATTGGGAGACCCAGTACTTC. Combining the CDR3 with reference TRBV7-2 and TRBJ2-5 gives the whole variable domain GAGVSQSPSNKVTEKGKDVELRCDPISGHTALYWYRQSLGQGLEFLIYFQGNSAPDKSGLPSDRFSAERTGGSVSTLTIQRTQQEDSAVYLCASSPPQGVNWETQYFGPGTRLLVL.

This rearrangement joins TRBV28 to TRBJ2-7; 7 positions match TRBD1. Trimming took 5 bases from V and 0 from J; bases not matched to a gene: 16. The CDR3 consists of 18 residues. Germline V gene lookup returns CDR1 MDHEN and CDR2 SYDVKM. CDR3 sequence reads: CASSPTTTQGLLSYEQYV. In DNA form, the CDR3 reads TGTGCCAGCAGTCCGACAACTACACAGGGGCTACTCTCCTACGAGCAGTACGTC.

This clonotype has just a few counts. The CDR3 nucleotides are TGTGCCAGCAGTTACTCGGGGGGGTCCTTGGAGGGCTACACCTTC. Translated: CASSYSGGSLEGYTF. The chain combines TRBV6-6 with TRBJ1-2, with D possibly TRBD1 on 5 matching bases. Trimming took 0 bases from V and 8 from J, leaving 16 bases between them. The CDR3 contains 15 residues. Germline-derived CDR1 and CDR2 are MNHNY and SVGAGI (reference sequence).

This clonotype has only a few counts. The chain combines TRBV27 with TRBJ1-2; TRBD1 aligns across 9 bases. CDR3 length equals 15 residues. Germline values: CDR1 MNHEY, CDR2 SMNVEV (reference sequence). Trimming at V came to 5 bases and at J to 3 bases, leaving 7 bases not matched to a gene. CDR3 amino acids: CASSARTGEYYGYTF. Written as DNA, the CDR3 is TGTGCCAGCAGTGCCCGGACAGGGGAATACTATGGCTACACCTTC.

As for this clonotype: A clone one base away is much larger, so this may be a read error. The CDR3 loop reads CVSRGLAGGAYNEQFF. The CDR3 DNA reads as TGTGTCAGCCGCGGTTTAGCGGGGGGGGCCTACAATGAGCAGTTCTTC. The chain uses TRBV12-3 or TRBV12-4 and TRBJ2-1; TRBD2 matches at 11 bases. CDR3 length: 16 residues.

This clonotype was picked up a small number of times. In nucleotides, the CDR3 is TGTGCCAGCAGGAGGCCAGGGACAGGGGAACTGCAAAACATTCAGTACTTC. Translated, it gives CASRRPGTGELQNIQYF. The rearrangement uses TRBV28 and TRBJ2-4; 10 nucleotides line up with TRBD1. CDR3 size: 17 residues. The V gene's germline CDR1 is MDHEN and CDR2 SYDVKM. V lost 6 bases and J lost 5; bases outside the gene matches: 13.

This clonotype was detected only a few times. The rearrangement links TRBV6-6 to TRBJ1-1; D possibly corresponds to TRBD1 (6 bases). In germline, CDR1 is MNHNY, CDR2 SVGAGI (reference sequence). Trimming stripped 7 bases from V and 0 bases from J, with 15 bases between. The CDR3 is 15 residues long. The CDR3 nucleotides are TGTGCCAGCAACCACCGGGACACCCTGAACACTGAAGCTTTCTTT. This codes for CASNHRDTLNTEAFF.

The table lists this clonotype with many counts. V usage is TRBV7-2 and J usage is TRBJ1-5, with D maybe TRBD1 (5 bases). The V gene's germline CDR1 is SGHTA and CDR2 FQGNSA. CDR3 length equals 16 residues. V was shortened by 1 base and J by 5 bases, with 15 bases between the two germline ends. For the CDR3, the DNA is TGTGCCAGCAGCTTAGTTAGGTCGGGGGTGCATCAGCCCCAGCATTTT. Amino acids: CASSLVRSGVHQPQHF.

The gene calls are TRBV12-3 or TRBV12-4 and TRBJ1-6, with 7 bases that match TRBD1. The length of the CDR3 is 15 residues. With 4 bases clipped from V and 8 bases from J, the junction kept 8 bases outside the gene matches. DNA for the CDR3: TGTGCCAGCAGTTCGCCTGGGACAGACGATTCACCCCTCCACTTT. Its translation: CASSSPGTDDSPLHF.

In its sample, this clonotype was seen a few times. J is TRBJ2-3 and V is TRBV7-8; possible D gene TRBD1, 5 bases. The CDR3 length is 14 residues. V dropped 5 bases and J dropped 8 bases, with 17 bases sitting between them. Germline CDR1 is SGHVS and CDR2 is FQNEAQ. The CDR3 is CASSPRQPPGTQYF. The CDR3 DNA follows: TGTGCCAGCAGCCCCAGACAGCCGCCGGGTACGCAGTATTTT.

This clonotype was recorded at least ten times. The chain uses TRBV7-8 and TRBJ1-1, with a possible D match to TRBD1 (6 bases). The length of the CDR3 is 12 residues. Germline values: CDR1 SGHVS, CDR2 FQNEAQ. Trimming cost V 4 bases and J 7 bases, with 10 bases left between them. The CDR3 sequence is CASSWKTGEAFF. The CDR3 nucleotides read TGTGCCAGCAGCTGGAAGACAGGTGAAGCTTTCTTT.

This clonotype was seen more than once but under ten times. This chain's CDR3 is CASSLEGWAGGPADTQYF. DNA for the CDR3: TGTGCCAGCAGCTTAGAGGGGTGGGCGGGGGGGCCCGCAGATACGCAGTATTTT. V is TRBV7-6 and J is TRBJ2-3, with 9 bases identical to TRBD2. V lost 1 base to trimming and J lost 4 bases; unmatched junction nucleotides: 12. CDR1 is SGHVS, CDR2 FNYEAQ, per germline. This CDR3 region has 18 residues.

V and J are TRBV15 and TRBJ2-5; D is uncertain. This CDR3 region has 16 residues. Germline V gene sequence: CDR1 LNHNV, CDR2 YYDKDF (reference sequence). V was clipped by 1 base and J by 1 base, with 13 bases between them. The CDR3 DNA is TGTGCCACCAGCAGAGTGGTAACGGCGCCCCAAGAGACCCAGTACTTC. Protein product: CATSRVVTAPQETQYF.

CDR3: CSAPGGGASETQYF. CDR3 DNA: TGCAGTGCTCCCGGAGGAGGGGCATCAGAGACCCAGTACTTC. The chain combines TRBV20-1 with TRBJ2-5; D might be TRBD2 (6 bases). Trimming took 5 bases from V and 4 from J, leaving 17 bases between them. Germline V gene lookup returns CDR1 DFQATT and CDR2 SNEGSKA (reference sequence). The CDR3 loop spans 14 amino acids.

V gene TRBV10-2 combines with J gene TRBJ2-7, with D possibly matching TRBD1 (5 bases). Trimming cost V 8 bases and J 1 base, with 12 bases left between them. This CDR3 region has 13 residues. Germline V gene data show CDR1 as WSHSY and CDR2 as SAAADI. CDR3 sequence (DNA): TGCGCCAGCGCCTGGGGCATTTCCTACGAGCAGTACTTC. It yields the protein CASAWGISYEQYF.